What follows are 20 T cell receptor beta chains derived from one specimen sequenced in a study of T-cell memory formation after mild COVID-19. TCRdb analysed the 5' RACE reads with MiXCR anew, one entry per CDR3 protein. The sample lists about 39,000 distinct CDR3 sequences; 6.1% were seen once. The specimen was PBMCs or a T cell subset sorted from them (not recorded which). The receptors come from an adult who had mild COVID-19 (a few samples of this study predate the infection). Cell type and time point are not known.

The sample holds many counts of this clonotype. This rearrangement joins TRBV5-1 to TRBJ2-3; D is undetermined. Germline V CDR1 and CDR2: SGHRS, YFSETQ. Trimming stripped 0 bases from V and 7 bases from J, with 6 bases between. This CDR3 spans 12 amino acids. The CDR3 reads CASSLEAYTQYF. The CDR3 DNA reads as TGCGCCAGCAGCTTGGAGGCGTATACGCAGTATTTT.

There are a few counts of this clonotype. CDR3 DNA: TGTGCCAGTAGCCTCCACGGGAGTCCGGAGACCCAGTACTTC. This codes for CASSLHGSPETQYF. The chain uses TRBV19 and TRBJ2-5; D is perhaps TRBD2 (6 bases). Trimming took off 6 bases at V and 5 bases at J, with 16 bases between the two ends. The CDR3 loop spans 14 amino acids. Germline CDR1 reads LNHDA; CDR2 reads SQIVND (reference sequence).

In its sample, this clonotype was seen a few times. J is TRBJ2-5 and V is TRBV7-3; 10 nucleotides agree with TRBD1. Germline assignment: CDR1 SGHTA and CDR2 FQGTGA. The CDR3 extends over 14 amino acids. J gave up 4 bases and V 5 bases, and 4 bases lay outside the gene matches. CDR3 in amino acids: CASSRDRGPETQYF. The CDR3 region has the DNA TGTGCCAGCAGCCGTGACAGGGGGCCAGAGACCCAGTACTTC.

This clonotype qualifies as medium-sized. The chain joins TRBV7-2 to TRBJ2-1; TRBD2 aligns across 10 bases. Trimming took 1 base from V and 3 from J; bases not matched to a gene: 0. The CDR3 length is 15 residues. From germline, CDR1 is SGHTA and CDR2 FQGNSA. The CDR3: CASSLVAGGYNEQFF. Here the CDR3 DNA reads TGTGCCAGCAGCTTAGTAGCGGGAGGCTACAATGAGCAGTTCTTC.

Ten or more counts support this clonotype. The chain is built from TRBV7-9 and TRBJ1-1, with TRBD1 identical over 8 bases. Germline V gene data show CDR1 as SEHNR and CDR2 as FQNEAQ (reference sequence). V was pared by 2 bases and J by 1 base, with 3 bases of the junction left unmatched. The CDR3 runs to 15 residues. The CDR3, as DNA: TGTGCCAGCAGCTTATGGGACAGGCCGAACACTGAAGCTTTCTTT. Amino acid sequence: CASSLWDRPNTEAFF.

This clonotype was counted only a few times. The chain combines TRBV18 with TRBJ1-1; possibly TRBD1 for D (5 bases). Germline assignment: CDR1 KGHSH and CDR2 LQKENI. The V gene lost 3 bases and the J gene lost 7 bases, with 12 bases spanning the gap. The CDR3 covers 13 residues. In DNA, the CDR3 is TGTGCCAGCTCACCGTCGGACACCCGTGAAGCTTTCTTT. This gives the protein CASSPSDTREAFF.

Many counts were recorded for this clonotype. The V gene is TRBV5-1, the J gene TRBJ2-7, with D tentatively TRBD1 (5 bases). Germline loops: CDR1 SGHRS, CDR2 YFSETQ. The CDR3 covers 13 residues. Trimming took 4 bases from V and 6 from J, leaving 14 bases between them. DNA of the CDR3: TGCGCCAGCAGCAACACAGGCCCCCGCGAGCAGTACTTC. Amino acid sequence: CASSNTGPREQYF.

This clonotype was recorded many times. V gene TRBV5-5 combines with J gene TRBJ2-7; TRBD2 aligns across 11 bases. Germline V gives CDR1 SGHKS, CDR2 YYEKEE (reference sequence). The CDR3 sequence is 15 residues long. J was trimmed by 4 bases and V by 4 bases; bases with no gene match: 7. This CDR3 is CASSEGLAVQYEQYF. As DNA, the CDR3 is TGTGCCAGCAGCGAGGGACTAGCGGTACAGTACGAGCAGTACTTC. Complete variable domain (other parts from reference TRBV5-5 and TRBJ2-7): DAGVTQSPTHLIKTRGQQVTLRCSPISGHKSVSWYQQVLGQGPQFIFQYYEKEERGRGNFPDRFSARQFPNYSSELNVNALLLGDSALYLCASSEGLAVQYEQYFGPGTRLTVT.

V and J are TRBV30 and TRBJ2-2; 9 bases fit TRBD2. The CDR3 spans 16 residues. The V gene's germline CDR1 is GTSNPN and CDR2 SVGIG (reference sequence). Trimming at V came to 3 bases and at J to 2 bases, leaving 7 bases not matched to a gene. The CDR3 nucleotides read TGTGCCTGGAGGCGGCTAGCGGGACCAAACACCGGGGAGCTGTTTTTT. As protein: CAWRRLAGPNTGELFF.

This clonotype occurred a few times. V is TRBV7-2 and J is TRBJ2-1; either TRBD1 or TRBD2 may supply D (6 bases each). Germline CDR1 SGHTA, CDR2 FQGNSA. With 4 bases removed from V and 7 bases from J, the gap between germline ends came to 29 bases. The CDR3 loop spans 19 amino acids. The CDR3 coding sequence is TGTGCCAGCAGCTCTCTCTGGGGCGGGATGGGGGCCCGAGGGAATGAGCAGTTCTTC. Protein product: CASSSLWGGMGARGNEQFF.

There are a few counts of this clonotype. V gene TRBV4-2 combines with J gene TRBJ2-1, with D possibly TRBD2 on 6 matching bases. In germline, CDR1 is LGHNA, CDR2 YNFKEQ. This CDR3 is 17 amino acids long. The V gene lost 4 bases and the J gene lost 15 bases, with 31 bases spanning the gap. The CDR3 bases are TGTGCCAGCAGCCCCCGGCGTAAGGAACCGGGACTCCCAGGTTTGTTCTTC. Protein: CASSPRRKEPGLPGLFF.

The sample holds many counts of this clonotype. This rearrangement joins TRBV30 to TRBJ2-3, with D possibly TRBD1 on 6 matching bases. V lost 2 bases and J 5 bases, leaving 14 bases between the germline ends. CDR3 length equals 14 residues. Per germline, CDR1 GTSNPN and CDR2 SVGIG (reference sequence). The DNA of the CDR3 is TGTGCCTGGAGTCTGCAGGGGCTTGGAGATACGCAGTATTTT. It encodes CAWSLQGLGDTQYF.

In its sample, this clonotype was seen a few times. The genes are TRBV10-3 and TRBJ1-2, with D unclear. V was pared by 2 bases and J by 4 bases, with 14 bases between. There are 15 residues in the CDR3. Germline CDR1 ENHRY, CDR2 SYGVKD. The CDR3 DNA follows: TGTGCCATCAGTGAGGATGTGGGAGGGATCTATGGCTACACCTTC. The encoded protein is CAISEDVGGIYGYTF.

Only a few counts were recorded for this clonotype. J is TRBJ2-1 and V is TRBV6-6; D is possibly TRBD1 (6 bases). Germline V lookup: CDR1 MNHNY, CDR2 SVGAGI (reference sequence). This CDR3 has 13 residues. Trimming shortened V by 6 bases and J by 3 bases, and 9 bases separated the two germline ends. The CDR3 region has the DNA TGTGCCAGCAGGGACAGCAACTACAATGAGCAGTTCTTC. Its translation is CASRDSNYNEQFF.

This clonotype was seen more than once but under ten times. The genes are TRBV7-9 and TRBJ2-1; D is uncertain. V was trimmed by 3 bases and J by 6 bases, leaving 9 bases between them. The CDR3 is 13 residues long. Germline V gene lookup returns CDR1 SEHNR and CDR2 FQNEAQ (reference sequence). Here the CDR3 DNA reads TGTGCCAGCAGCTTTACATTAGCCAATGAGCAGTTCTTC. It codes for CASSFTLANEQFF.

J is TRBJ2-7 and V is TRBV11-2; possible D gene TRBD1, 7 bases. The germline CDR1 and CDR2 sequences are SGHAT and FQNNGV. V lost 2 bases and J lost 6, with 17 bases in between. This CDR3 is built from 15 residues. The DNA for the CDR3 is TGTGCCAGCAGCTTATCTTCAGGGGGGAGGTCCGAGCAGTACTTC. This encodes CASSLSSGGRSEQYF.

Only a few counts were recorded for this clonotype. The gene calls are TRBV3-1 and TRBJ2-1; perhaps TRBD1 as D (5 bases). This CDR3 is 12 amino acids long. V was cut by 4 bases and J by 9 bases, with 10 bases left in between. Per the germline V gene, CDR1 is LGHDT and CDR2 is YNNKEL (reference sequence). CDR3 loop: CASSPQGSEQFF. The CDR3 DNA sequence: TGTGCCAGCAGCCCCCAGGGTAGTGAGCAGTTCTTC.

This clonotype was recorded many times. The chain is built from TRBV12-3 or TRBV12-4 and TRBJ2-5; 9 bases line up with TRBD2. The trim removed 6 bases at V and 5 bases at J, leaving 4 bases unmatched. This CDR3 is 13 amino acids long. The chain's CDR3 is CASRPTSGETQYF. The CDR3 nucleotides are TGTGCCAGCAGGCCGACTAGCGGTGAGACCCAGTACTTC.

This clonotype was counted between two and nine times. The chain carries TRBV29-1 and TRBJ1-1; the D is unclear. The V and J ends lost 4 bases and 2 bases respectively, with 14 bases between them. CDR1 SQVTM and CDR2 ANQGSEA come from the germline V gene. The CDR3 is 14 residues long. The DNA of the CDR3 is TGCAGCGTTGCTTTGGGCAGCGGAAACACTGAAGCTTTCTTT. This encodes CSVALGSGNTEAFF.

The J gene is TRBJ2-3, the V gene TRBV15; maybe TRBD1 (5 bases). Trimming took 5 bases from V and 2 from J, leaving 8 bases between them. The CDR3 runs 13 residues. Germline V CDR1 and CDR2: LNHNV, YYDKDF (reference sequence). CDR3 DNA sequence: TGTGCCACCAGCGTCGGACACACAGATACGCAGTATTTT. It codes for CATSVGHTDTQYF.